Listed here is a single TCR beta chain. This clone's antigen is unknown. This entry belongs to a study of cytomegalovirus exposure and HLA in healthy donors (TCRdb year 2017). About the full investigation: According to an earlier analysis of a few hundred of the donors, roughly 180 million T cells yielded roughly 110 million unique TCR beta sequences and 250 to 350 Gb of sequence data. Among the roughly 390 genotyped donors, approximately 77% belonged to the genetic ancestry cluster associated with self-reported Caucasian donors. The study used immunosequencing to profile the T cell repertoires of under 700 subjects and linked those repertoires to cytomegalovirus serostatus. A later analysis re-analyzed previously published TCR beta repertoires from roughly 630 donors and added high-resolution HLA genotyping to study TCR occurrence patterns. Roughly 310 gigabases of sequencing data and tens of millions of unique TCR sequences were included in an early release covering over 600 HLA-typed donors. Donor age, sex, ethnicity and CMV serostatus were collected together with the repertoire data. The study was designed to test whether signatures of past pathogen exposure could be identified by cataloging public T cell receptors. A later genetic analysis used genome-wide SNP genotypes for 398 of the 666 donors, treating that subset as a discovery cohort. All discovery cohort repertoires had been generated using a single sequencing platform. Besides the first cohort of roughly 640 subjects, a separate validation cohort made up of 120 or so different subjects was used. A handful of DR-DQ haplotypes were handled as single units for association and clustering because linkage in the cohort was strong. Among some 410 genotyped donors of the cohort, an average of roughly 230,000 unique TCR beta nucleotide sequences was sequenced per donor, of which about 19% were non-productive. To predict cytomegalovirus infection status, the study brought together high-throughput TCR immunosequencing, statistical association of individual TCRs with disease status, and machine learning. HLA typing included class I and class II loci at four-digit resolution. The later analysis used no new phenotypic data to find candidate immune exposures, relying instead on TCR beta sequences and their occurrence across donors. The number of donors typed differed by locus, with roughly 620-630 for A, B, C, DRB1 and DQB1, 522 for DQA1, 600 to 610 for DPA1, and 400 to 490 for DPB1. In an earlier analysis of roughly 580 of the donors, high-throughput TCR beta sequencing was used to judge whether each TCR beta V gene segment behaved as functional or pseudogenic. Results and caveats for the whole study, not just this receptor: In an earlier analysis of fewer than 750 of the donors, most TCR beta V segments were observed in productive rearrangements about 87% or about 30% of the time, broadly matching IMGT annotations. The classifier was reported to diagnose cytomegalovirus status with high specificity and sensitivity in both the original and validation cohorts. Across donors, most TCR sequences were observed very rarely, whereas some public TCRs were present in many individuals. The 87-base-pair reads could not distinguish some IMGT-functional V segments, including TRBV6-2 and TRBV6-3, so those segments were excluded. In a later analysis, several top co-occurrence clusters were reported to appear linked to parvovirus B19, influenza, CMV and Epstein-Barr virus. Roughly uniform sequencing depth across donors was assumed in presence/absence analyses, although this assumption may not hold. Fewer than 20 rarely observed V segments, including chromosome 9 orphons, were excluded from the earlier analysis of 550 to 700 of the donors because counts were too low. In a later analysis, TCR association rates were found to vary across HLA loci, with the most associated TCRs seen for DRB1 alleles and the fewest for HLA-C alleles. A group of highly shared sequence variants was considered likely to be a technical artifact of the sequencing pipeline. According to the authors, the approach could potentially be generalized to other disease states and immunological phenotypes. Only TCR beta chains were sequenced in this cohort, and the absence of alpha or paired-chain data limited detectable features. Compared with the roughly 670-donor mean, donors in an Asian-associated ancestry cluster had fewer N-insertions in productive TCRs, according to a later genetic analysis. When HLA alleles, especially DR and DQ, strongly co-occurred, TCR associations were difficult to assign to individual alleles. In a later analysis, HLA-associated TCR beta chains showed more clonal expansion and lower generation probabilities than non-associated chains that were equally common. Because HLA typing was unavailable for some donors at each locus, only the typed subset was used in association tests. A later analysis associated 15,000 to 20,000 TCR beta sequences with specific HLA alleles at a false discovery rate of 0.05. A total of 150 to 200 TCR beta chains were listed by the study as associated with cytomegalovirus. According to a later analysis, most CMV-associated TCR beta chains appeared to be HLA-restricted, and the HLA associations seemed to be driven largely by CMV exposure. Linkage disequilibrium might explain the correlated functional status among segregating V segments, but an unknown experimental factor could not be excluded. An association between a missense DCLRE1C variant and V-gene and J-gene trimming of TCR beta chains was found in a later genetic analysis and replicated in an independent cohort. In vitro tests confirmed that a few of the cytomegalovirus-associated TCR beta chains recognize cytomegalovirus antigens. CMV serostatus was the only immune exposure information available for the cohort. A further reported finding was that TCR beta sequences accurately predicted the HLA-A and HLA-B alleles for most subjects in the first cohort.

The cohort comprised fewer than 700 healthy bone marrow donors. At the time of sampling, all cohort members were nominally healthy, though unrecorded immune exposures were likely present. The donor was CMV seropositive and was included in the group of 250 to 300 seropositive cohort members. Every donor gave a peripheral blood sample, and the peripheral blood mononuclear cells from that sample were used for TCR beta sequencing. Genomic DNA was extracted from the blood cell samples with the Qiagen DNeasy Blood Extraction Kit. The library was generated by the immunoSEQ multiplex PCR assay. For the multiplex PCR, a mixture combining 60 forward primers for TCR Vbeta segments and 13 reverse primers for TCR Jbeta segments was used. The CDR3 region of rearranged TCR beta genes was amplified from genomic DNA with a multiplex PCR assay. On the Illumina HiSeq System, the amplified TCR beta libraries were sequenced as 87-base-pair reads. In the original analysis: In a later analysis, some 80 million unique TCR beta chains were counted across the 650 to 750 repertoires, and around 10 million of these chains were shared by at least two donors. To remove PCR and sequencing errors, raw reads were error-corrected and collapsed into unique sequences using a nearest-neighbor algorithm that merged closely related sequences. V, D and J gene segments were assigned by aligning CDR3 sequences to IMGT reference sequences. For a sequence to be retained, at least a six-nucleotide match to both a V gene segment and a J gene segment was required. A rearrangement counted as productive if the CDR3 had no stop codons and remained in frame with V and J, and every other rearrangement counted as non-productive. Following IMGT convention, CDR3 was defined as the stretch from the second conserved V-encoded cysteine to the conserved J-encoded phenylalanine. The earlier analysis of 500 to 600 of the donors excluded sequences that lacked an unambiguous match to a single V gene segment. An earlier analysis of fewer than 750 of the donors called V segments functional above 56.7% productive rearrangements and segregating when the between-donor standard deviation exceeded 5%. A statistical classification framework was built to diagnose cytomegalovirus status from the catalog of TCR beta chain sequences. A later analysis assigned V and J genes by comparing TCR nucleotide sequences with IMGT/GENE-DB human TR gene sequences. The TCRdist pipeline was used in a later analysis to assign CDR3 sequences and most-parsimonious VDJ recombination scenarios. In a later analysis, each TCR beta chain was defined by its CDR3 amino acid sequence together with its V-gene family, and reads lacking a unique V-gene family were excluded. To address suspected cross-contamination and a sequencing artifact, a later analysis removed approximately 590 highly shared, low-generation-probability nucleotide sequences. In a later analysis, a clonal expansion index was calculated for each public chain from normalized within-repertoire ranks of inferred template counts. In a later analysis, generation probabilities were computed with a VDJ recombination model fitted to out-of-frame rearrangements, and the resulting probabilities were checked against IGoR. In a later analysis, TCR-TCR, TCR-HLA and TCR-CMV co-occurrence was scored with hypergeometric tests, and a repertoire-size bias correction was applied to TCR pairs. A later analysis estimated false discovery rates by permuting HLA or CMV assignments 20 times. In a later analysis, co-occurring TCRs were grouped using DBSCAN, with TCRdist sequence similarity added in when clustering inside HLA-allele-positive subsets. Repertoires with fewer than 30,000 or more than 120,000 public chains were left out of co-occurrence clustering, as were about 5 repertoires with anomalous nucleotide sharing. The table was pulled from immuneACCESS by TCRdb, which kept in-frame rearrangements only. Such tables lose some clones; where checked, under half of the loss comes from unresolved V genes, and the rest has no known cause. For V, J and clone size, that table is used; D and trimming come from the DNA. The sample table holds around 74,000 clones. Of the sample, about an eighth falls within the top ten clones.

CDR1 and CDR2, looked up from the germline V gene, are MGHRA and YSYEKL. V loses 11 bases, J loses 2 bases, and the germline ends lie 12 bases apart. Its CDR3 holds 12 amino acids, cysteine through phenylalanine. The retained sequence is limited to the CDR3, 36 bases, with the frame set at the first base. The rearrangement joined TRBV4-1 to TRBJ1-2; no D gene call is confident. The sequencing sample was made of PBMCs. The receptor was isolated from a man aged 45 to 65 in good health and CMV-seropositive. CDR3 reads: CASAGSNYGYTF. The nucleotides read TGCGCCTCTGCGGGCAGCAACTATGGCTACACCTTC.